The rows below give T cell receptor beta chains drawn from one sample of a study of T cells in Graves' hyperthyroidism and ophthalmopathy. TCRdb called the multiplex PCR reads again in MiXCR, with one record for every CDR3 protein. The sample gives 540,000 or so distinct CDR3 sequences, just over 45% of which show up once; 15% to 20% is in the top ten. The sequencing input was peripheral blood or thyroid tissue (not recorded which). The source of these receptors is an adult woman with Graves' disease, either hyperthyroidism or ophthalmopathy (not recorded which). The CDR3 runs from the conserved cysteine through the conserved F or W. A D gene is named only where the DNA matches it firmly. A clone size is listed for some rows: how often the clone was seen (once, few, many), or a class if it is expanded.

D gene	V gene	clone size	J gene	CDR3 protein	CDR3 DNA
NA	TRBV25-1	NA	TRBJ1-4	CASSEGSREKLFF	TGTGCCAGCAGTGAGGGGTCAAGAGAAAAACTGTTTTTT
TRBD1	TRBV15	NA	TRBJ2-5	CAASRSDRQETQYF	TGTGCCGCCAGCAGATCGGACAGGCAAGAGACCCAGTACTTC
TRBD2	TRBV19	NA	TRBJ2-7	CASSEGTSGRSEQYF	TGTGCCAGTAGTGAAGGGACTAGCGGGAGAAGCGAGCAGTACTTC
NA	TRBV6-6	NA	TRBJ1-3	CASGGSRSGSTIHF	TGTGCCAGCGGAGGAAGCAGATCTGGAAGCACCATACATTTT
NA	TRBV6-6	many	TRBJ1-1	CASTNVQGVLGTEAFF	TGTGCCAGCACCAACGTACAGGGAGTGTTGGGAACTGAAGCTTTCTTT
NA	TRBV29-1	NA	TRBJ1-2	CSVSGDGVYYGYTF	TGCAGCGTCTCAGGGGACGGGGTGTACTATGGCTACACCTTC
TRBD2	TRBV7-3	few	TRBJ2-3	CASSVSGYTDTQYF	TGTGCCAGCAGCGTTAGCGGGTACACAGATACGCAGTATTTT
TRBD1	TRBV2	NA	TRBJ2-5	CASNGQGQQETQYF	TGTGCCAGCAATGGACAGGGGCAACAAGAGACCCAGTACTTC
NA	TRBV2	many	TRBJ2-2	CASSEVVGTGELFF	TGTGCCAGCAGTGAGGTAGTAGGGACCGGGGAGCTGTTTTTT
NA	TRBV24-1	once	TRBJ2-2	CATGRGTNTGELFF	TGTGCCACCGGTCGTGGCACGAACACCGGGGAGCTGTTTTTT
NA	TRBV12-3/TRBV12-4	many	TRBJ2-7	CASSPSGDTSYEQYF	TGTGCCAGCAGTCCCTCGGGCGATACCAGCTACGAGCAGTACTTC
NA	TRBV20-1	few	TRBJ2-5	CSASLTTWYQETQYF	TGCAGTGCTAGTCTCACGACTTGGTACCAAGAGACCCAGTACTTC